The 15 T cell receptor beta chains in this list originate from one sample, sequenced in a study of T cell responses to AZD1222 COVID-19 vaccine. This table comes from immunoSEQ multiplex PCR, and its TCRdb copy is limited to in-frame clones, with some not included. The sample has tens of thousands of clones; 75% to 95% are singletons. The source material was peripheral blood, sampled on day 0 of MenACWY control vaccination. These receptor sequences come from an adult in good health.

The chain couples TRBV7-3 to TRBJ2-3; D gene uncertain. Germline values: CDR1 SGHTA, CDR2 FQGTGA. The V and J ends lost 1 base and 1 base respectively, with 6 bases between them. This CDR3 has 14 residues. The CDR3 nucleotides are TGTGCCAGCAGCTTAAATTCGGGCACAGATACGCAGTATTTT. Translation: CASSLNSGTDTQYF.

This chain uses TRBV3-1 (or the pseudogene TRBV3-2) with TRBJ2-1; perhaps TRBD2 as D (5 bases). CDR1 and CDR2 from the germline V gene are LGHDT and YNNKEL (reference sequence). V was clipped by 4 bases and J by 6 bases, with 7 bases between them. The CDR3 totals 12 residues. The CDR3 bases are TGTGCCAGCAGCCTCACTAGCAATGAGCAGTTCTTC. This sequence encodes CASSLTSNEQFF.

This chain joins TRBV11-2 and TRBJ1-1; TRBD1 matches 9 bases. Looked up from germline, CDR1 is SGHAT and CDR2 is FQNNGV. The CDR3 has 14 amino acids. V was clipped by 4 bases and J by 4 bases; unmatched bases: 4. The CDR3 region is CASSSTGGITEAFF. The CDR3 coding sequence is TGTGCCAGCAGCTCAACAGGGGGCATCACTGAAGCTTTCTTT.

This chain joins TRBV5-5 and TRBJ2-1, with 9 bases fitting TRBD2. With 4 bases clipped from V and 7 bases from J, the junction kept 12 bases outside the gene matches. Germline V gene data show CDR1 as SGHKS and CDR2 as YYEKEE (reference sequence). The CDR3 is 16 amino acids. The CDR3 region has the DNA TGTGCCAGCAGCCCAAGACTAGCGGATGCTCTTAATGAGCAGTTCTTC. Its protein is CASSPRLADALNEQFF.

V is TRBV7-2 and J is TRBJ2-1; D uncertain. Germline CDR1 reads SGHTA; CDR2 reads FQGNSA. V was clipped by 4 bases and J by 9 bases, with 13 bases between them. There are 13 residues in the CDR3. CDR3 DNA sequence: TGTGCCAGCAGCTCCCCCCTTTGGCGTGAGCAGTTCTTC. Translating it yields CASSSPLWREQFF.

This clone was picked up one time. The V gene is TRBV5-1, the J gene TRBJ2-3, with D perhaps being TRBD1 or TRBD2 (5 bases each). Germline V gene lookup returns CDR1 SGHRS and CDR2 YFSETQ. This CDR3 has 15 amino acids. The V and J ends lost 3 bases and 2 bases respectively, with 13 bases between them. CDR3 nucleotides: TGCGCCAGCAGCTCGCTACCGGGGACCACAGATACGCAGTATTTT. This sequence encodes CASSSLPGTTDTQYF. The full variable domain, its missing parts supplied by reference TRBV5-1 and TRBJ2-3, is KAGVTQTPRYLIKTRGQQVTLSCSPISGHRSVSWYQQTPGQGLQFLFEYFSETQRNKGNFPGRFSGRQFSNSRSEMNVSTLELGDSALYLCASSSLPGTTDTQYFGPGTRLTVL.

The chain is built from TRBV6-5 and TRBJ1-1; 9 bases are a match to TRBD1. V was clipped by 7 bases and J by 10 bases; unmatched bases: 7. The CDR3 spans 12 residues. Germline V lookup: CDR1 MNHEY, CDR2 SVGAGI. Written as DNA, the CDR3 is TGTGCCAGCAATGGACAGGGGAGTCGAGCTTTCTTT. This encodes CASNGQGSRAFF.

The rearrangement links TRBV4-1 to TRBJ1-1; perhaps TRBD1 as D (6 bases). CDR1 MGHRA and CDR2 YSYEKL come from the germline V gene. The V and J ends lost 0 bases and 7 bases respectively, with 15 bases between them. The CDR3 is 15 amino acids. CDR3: CASSQEGRGGGEAFF. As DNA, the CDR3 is TGCGCCAGCAGCCAAGAGGGCCGGGGGGGCGGTGAAGCTTTCTTT.

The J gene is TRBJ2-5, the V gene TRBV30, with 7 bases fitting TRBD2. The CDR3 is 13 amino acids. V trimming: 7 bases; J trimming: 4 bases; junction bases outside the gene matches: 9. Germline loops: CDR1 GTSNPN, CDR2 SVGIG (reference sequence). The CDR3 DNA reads TGTGCCTACCGGGGTAGCGGGTTAGAGACCCAGTACTTC. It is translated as CAYRGSGLETQYF.

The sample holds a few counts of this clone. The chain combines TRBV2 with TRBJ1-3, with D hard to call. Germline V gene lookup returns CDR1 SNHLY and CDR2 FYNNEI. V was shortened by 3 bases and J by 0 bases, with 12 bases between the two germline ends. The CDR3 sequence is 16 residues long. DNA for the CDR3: TGTGCCAGCAGTGATCAGCTTCCTGACTCTGGAAACACCATATATTTT. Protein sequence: CASSDQLPDSGNTIYF.

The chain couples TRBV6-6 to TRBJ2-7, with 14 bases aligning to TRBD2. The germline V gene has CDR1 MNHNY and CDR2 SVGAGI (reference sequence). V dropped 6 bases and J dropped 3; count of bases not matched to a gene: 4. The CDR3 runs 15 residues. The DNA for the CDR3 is TGTGCCAGCAGCACCGGGACTAGCGGGAGCTACGAGCAGTACTTC. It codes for CASSTGTSGSYEQYF.

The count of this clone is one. The CDR3 protein is CASSEAPSGNYNEQFF. The CDR3 DNA reads TGTGCCAGCAGTGAAGCGCCTAGCGGGAACTACAATGAGCAGTTCTTC. The chain recombines TRBV2 with TRBJ2-1; 9 bases match TRBD2. V gave up 0 bases and J gave up 3 bases; unmatched junction bases: 3. The CDR3 is 16 amino acids. Germline CDR1 and CDR2: SNHLY and FYNNEI.

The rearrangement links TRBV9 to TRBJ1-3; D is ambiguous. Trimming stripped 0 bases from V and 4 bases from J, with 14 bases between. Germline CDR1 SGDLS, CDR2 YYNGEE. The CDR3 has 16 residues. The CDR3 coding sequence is TGTGCCAGCAGCGTAGCTCCGGGCGGGTCGGGAAACACCATATATTTT. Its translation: CASSVAPGGSGNTIYF.

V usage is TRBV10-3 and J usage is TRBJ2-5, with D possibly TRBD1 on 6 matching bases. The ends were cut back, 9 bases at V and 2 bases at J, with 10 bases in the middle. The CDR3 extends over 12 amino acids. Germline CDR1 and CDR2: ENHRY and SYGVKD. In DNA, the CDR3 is TGTGCCATTGGGGACAATCAAGAGACCCAGTACTTC. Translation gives CAIGDNQETQYF.

The CDR3 DNA sequence: TGTGCCAGCAGCTCCCCACCCGGGGATCGCGCTAATGAAAAACTGTTTTTT. Translation: CASSSPPGDRANEKLFF. The chain joins TRBV7-2 to TRBJ1-4; D remains unclear. The ends were cut back, 4 bases at V and 3 bases at J, with 18 bases in the middle. CDR3 length: 17 residues. Germline V lookup: CDR1 SGHTA, CDR2 FQGNSA.